This entry lists 21 T cell receptor beta chains sequenced from one sample in a study of Ad26.COV2.S vaccination and SARS-CoV-2 variants. The treatment was: about 20 received Ad26.COV2.S at low or high dose, single or two shots; about 5 received placebo; per-sample allocation not given. It was on day 63 after the first vaccine or placebo injection that samples were taken. The method was immunoSEQ multiplex PCR; TCRdb's version includes in-frame clones alone and lacks a portion of them. Of about 440,000 clones in the sample, 90% were seen once. The source material was peripheral blood, sampled in a trial of Ad26.COV2.S vaccine versus placebo. The receptors come from a person aged 18-65 years who received the Ad26.COV2.S COVID-19 vaccine or a placebo.

This CDR3 is CASSQSPRQGAGLGLETQYF. For the CDR3, the DNA is TGCGCCAGCAGTCAAAGTCCTCGACAGGGGGCCGGTTTGGGTCTGGAGACCCAGTACTTC. The chain links TRBV23-1 to TRBJ2-5; 10 bases are shared with TRBD1. TRBV23-1 is noted as an ORF with a role that remains uncertain. After removal of 2 bases from V and 5 bases from J, the junction contained 20 bases not matched to a gene. The CDR3 sequence is 20 residues long.

The chain combines TRBV15 with TRBJ2-6; TRBD1 might be the D (5 bases). Germline CDR1 and CDR2: LNHNV and YYDKDF (reference sequence). The V end was cut by 0 bases, the J end by 0 bases, with 6 bases between. This CDR3 contains 16 residues. CDR3 DNA: TGTGCCACCAGCAGAGACCAGGGCTCTGGGGCCAACGTCCTGACTTTC. Protein product: CATSRDQGSGANVLTF.

This sequence joins TRBV12-3 or TRBV12-4 and TRBJ2-3; D may be TRBD1 (6 bases). The V and J ends lost 5 bases and 6 bases respectively, with 12 bases between them. The CDR3 covers 13 residues. The CDR3 DNA follows: TGTGCCAGCAGTAGAAGGGGGTCGGATACGCAGTATTTT. Amino acids: CASSRRGSDTQYF.

On this clone: A junction end diverges from the germline sequence, so it may reflect a read error. The chain uses TRBV24-1 and TRBJ2-1, with 13 nucleotides matching TRBD2. Looked up from germline, CDR1 is KGHDR and CDR2 is SFDVKD. This CDR3 comprises 15 residues. CDR3: CATSDQGLAGAPLVF. The DNA for the CDR3 is TGTGCCACCAGTGATCAAGGACTAGCGGGAGCCCCCCTGGTCTTC.

V usage is TRBV2 and J usage is TRBJ2-7, with no clear D. This CDR3 has 11 amino acids. From germline, CDR1 is SNHLY and CDR2 FYNNEI. V was trimmed by 7 bases and J by 3 bases, leaving 7 bases between them. The CDR3 region is CASKGGYEQYF. The CDR3 DNA follows: TGTGCCAGCAAGGGCGGCTACGAGCAGTACTTC.

J is TRBJ2-7 and V is TRBV7-8; D unclear. The germline CDR1 and CDR2 sequences are SGHVS and FQNEAQ. The CDR3 spans 13 residues. The ends were cut back, 0 bases at V and 4 bases at J, with 7 bases in the middle. CDR3: CASSLAQEYEQYF. In DNA form, the CDR3 reads TGTGCCAGCAGCTTAGCGCAAGAATACGAGCAGTACTTC.

This clone was seen a single time. This rearrangement joins TRBV18 to TRBJ1-3; perhaps TRBD1 as D (5 bases). The V end was cut by 3 bases, the J end by 3 bases, with 9 bases between. Germline CDR1 reads KGHSH; CDR2 reads LQKENI. There are 14 residues in the CDR3. In DNA, the CDR3 is TGTGCCAGCTCACCCCAGGGAGGTGGAAACACCATATATTTT. Translation: CASSPQGGGNTIYF.

This clone was counted only a few times. The chain is built from TRBV28 and TRBJ1-5; D not resolved. Trimming took 5 bases from V and 5 from J, leaving 7 bases between them. This CDR3 is built from 12 residues. Looked up from germline, CDR1 is MDHEN and CDR2 is SYDVKM. The CDR3 region is CASSREDQPQHF. The CDR3 DNA follows: TGTGCCAGCAGTAGGGAGGATCAGCCCCAGCATTTT.

The CDR3 protein is CATSRDTTGEANEQFF. The CDR3 DNA reads TGTGCCACCAGCAGAGATACAACGGGAGAGGCGAATGAGCAGTTCTTC. The chain couples TRBV15 to TRBJ2-1, with D perhaps matching TRBD2 (6 bases). V was clipped by 0 bases and J by 7 bases, with 16 bases between them. The CDR3 covers 16 residues. The germline V gene has CDR1 LNHNV and CDR2 YYDKDF (reference sequence).

CDR3 sequence: CASSMTSGRPYEQYF. In DNA form, the CDR3 reads TGTGCCAGTAGTATGACTAGCGGGAGGCCGTACGAGCAGTACTTC. The chain is built from TRBV19 and TRBJ2-7, with TRBD2 matching 13 bases. The CDR3 is 15 amino acids. Germline-derived CDR1 and CDR2 are LNHDA and SQIVND (reference sequence). With 3 bases clipped from V and 4 bases from J, the junction kept 3 bases outside the gene matches.

The chain carries TRBV4-1 and TRBJ1-1, with TRBD1 matching over 9 bases. CDR1 and CDR2 (germline): MGHRA, YSYEKL. There are 18 residues in the CDR3. J was trimmed by 1 base and V by 0 bases; bases with no gene match: 9. CDR3 DNA sequence: TGCGCCAGCAGCCAAGACTGGGGGACAGGGTTGAGGAACACTGAAGCTTTCTTT. Amino acid sequence: CASSQDWGTGLRNTEAFF.

This clone was seen more than once but under ten times. Here the CDR3 reads CASSLGPGTNNEQFF. CDR3 DNA sequence: TGTGCCAGCAGCTTAGGGCCCGGGACTAACAATGAGCAGTTCTTC. This sequence joins TRBV11-3 and TRBJ2-1; 7 bases map to TRBD2. The germline V gene has CDR1 SGHNT and CDR2 YENEEA. This CDR3 has 15 amino acids. After removal of 1 base from V and 5 bases from J, the junction contained 5 bases not matched to a gene.

This clone has more than one count but fewer than ten. CDR3 sequence: CASSPGSVTTGELFF. For the CDR3, the DNA is TGTGCCAGCAGTCCCGGTTCTGTAACCACCGGGGAGCTGTTTTTT. The chain employs TRBV28 and TRBJ2-2; D gene uncertain. V gave up 5 bases and J gave up 4 bases, with 14 bases separating them. The CDR3 is 15 residues long. The V gene's germline CDR1 is MDHEN and CDR2 SYDVKM.

J is TRBJ2-5 and V is TRBV7-9; D gene ambiguous. This CDR3 contains 15 residues. The germline V gene encodes CDR1 SEHNR and CDR2 FQNEAQ (reference sequence). The V and J ends lost 0 bases and 1 base respectively, with 9 bases between them. CDR3 nucleotide sequence: TGTGCCAGCAGCTTAGCAGGGCGGACCCAAGAGACCCAGTACTTC. This translates into CASSLAGRTQETQYF.

The chain employs TRBV10-3 and TRBJ2-3, with 9 bases that match TRBD2. CDR1 and CDR2 from the germline V gene are ENHRY and SYGVKD. The CDR3 totals 15 residues. V was clipped by 7 bases and J by 2 bases; unmatched bases: 7. In DNA, the CDR3 is TGTGCCATCATGGGGGCTAGCGGGAACACAGATACGCAGTATTTT. This codes for CAIMGASGNTDTQYF.

This chain uses TRBV5-4 with TRBJ2-3, with a possible D match to TRBD2 (6 bases). V lost 2 bases and J lost 3, with 13 bases in between. The CDR3 has 15 residues. The V gene's germline CDR1 is SGHNT and CDR2 YYREEE (reference sequence). The CDR3 region is CASSLTGSLTDTQYF. CDR3 nucleotides: TGTGCCAGCAGCTTAACCGGGAGTCTTACAGATACGCAGTATTTT.

A remark on this clone: Within the sample, other DNA sequences also encode this same CDR3. The genes are TRBV9 and TRBJ2-1, with 8 nucleotides matching TRBD2. CDR1 and CDR2 from the germline V gene are SGDLS and YYNGEE. V dropped 1 base and J dropped 0; count of bases not matched to a gene: 0. The CDR3 consists of 15 residues. Written as DNA, the CDR3 is TGTGCCAGCAGCGTAAGCGGGAGCTCCTACAATGAGCAGTTCTTC. This sequence encodes CASSVSGSSYNEQFF.

The J gene is TRBJ2-2, the V gene TRBV6-6; unclear D gene. Germline V lookup: CDR1 MNHNY, CDR2 SVGAGI (reference sequence). V lost 2 bases and J lost 5, with 6 bases in between. CDR3 size: 13 residues. For the CDR3, the DNA is TGTGCCAGCAGTTACGGCAGAACCGGGGAGCTGTTTTTT. Its translation: CASSYGRTGELFF.

This clone has just one count. The V and J genes are TRBV5-4 and TRBJ2-2; TRBD2 matches 7 bases. Germline CDR1 and CDR2: SGHNT and YYREEE (reference sequence). The CDR3 extends over 17 amino acids. V shed 1 base and J 8 bases; nucleotides not matched to a gene: 14. CDR3 nucleotide sequence: TGTGCCAGCAGCTTGATGTCGCTTGCGGGAGTTTGGGGGGAGCTGTTTTTT. Its translation: CASSLMSLAGVWGELFF.

The chain combines TRBV6-2 or TRBV6-3 with TRBJ1-1; tentative D call: TRBD1 (5 bases). The ends were cut back, 2 bases at V and 1 base at J, with 17 bases in the middle. Germline CDR1 and CDR2: MNHEY and SVGEGT. The CDR3 covers 17 residues. The CDR3 here is CASSYPGGRPSNTEAFF. The CDR3 DNA reads as TGTGCCAGCAGTTACCCCGGGGGACGGCCCTCGAACACTGAAGCTTTCTTT.

Regarding this clone: At the DNA level, this CDR3 is encoded by other sequences in the same sample as well. This chain links TRBV18 with TRBJ1-5, with 9 nucleotides matching TRBD1. CDR1 is KGHSH, CDR2 LQKENI, per germline. The trim removed 3 bases at V and 4 bases at J, leaving 1 base unmatched. CDR3 length: 14 amino acids. The CDR3 is CASSPGQGNQPQHF. In DNA, the CDR3 is TGTGCCAGCTCACCGGGACAGGGTAATCAGCCCCAGCATTTT.